This TCR beta chain was profiled in a study of cytomegalovirus exposure and HLA in healthy donors. At the level of the study: The roughly 130 validation repertoires used the same platform as the 550 to 850 first-cohort repertoires (as reported by a later analysis).

Sequencing used immunoSEQ multiplex PCR; TCRdb keeps in-frame clones, though not all of them. Here the sample spans about 98,000 clones, roughly 87% being singletons. About this clone itself: The antigen remains undetermined.

Overall study results and limits: In the roughly 120 validation repertoires, about 95% of cluster scores exceeded 0, per a later analysis. Most TCR sequences showed up rarely, but some public TCRs showed up in many donors. The study flagged roughly 160 TCR beta chains as cytomegalovirus-associated.

This CDR3 contains 16 residues. V was cut by 3 bases and J by 4 bases, with 17 bases left in between. Germline CDR1 SGHNT, CDR2 YYREEE (reference sequence). Sequenced input: PBMCs. This chain links TRBV5-4 with TRBJ2-1, with D maybe TRBD1 (6 bases). The TCR comes from a man aged 18 to 30 in good health and CMV-seropositive. CDR3 DNA sequence: TGTGCCAGCAGCTCCCAAGTCAGGGGCGATTACAATGAGCAGTTCTTC. Translation gives CASSSQVRGDYNEQFF. The full variable domain, in which reference TRBV5-4 and TRBJ2-1 provide the parts outside the CDR3, is ETGVTQSPTHLIKTRGQQVTLRCSSQSGHNTVSWYQQALGQGPQFIFQYYREEENGRGNFPPRFSGLQFPNYSSELNVNALELDDSALYLCASSSQVRGDYNEQFFGPGTRLTVL.